Presented here are 31 T cell receptor beta chains from one specimen sequenced in a study of blood T cell repertoires in COVID-19. Sequencing was performed with immunoSEQ multiplex PCR; in TCRdb, only in-frame clones are kept and a portion is missing. The sample consists of approximately 110,000 clones, nearly 85% of them appearing once. The sample consisted of peripheral blood. The receptors come from a woman aged 45-65 years with acute or convalescent COVID-19.

The chain uses TRBV5-5 and TRBJ1-2, with 9 bases fitting TRBD1. The junction had 12 bases not matched to a gene; V was cut back by 4 bases and J by 5 bases. Per germline, CDR1 SGHKS and CDR2 YYEKEE (reference sequence). This CDR3 is built from 16 residues. The CDR3 sequence is CASSSRTQGAGYGYTF. CDR3 nucleotides: TGTGCCAGCAGCAGCCGGACACAGGGGGCTGGGTATGGCTACACCTTC.

The V and J genes are TRBV20-1 and TRBJ2-7; D may be TRBD1 (6 bases). Germline values: CDR1 DFQATT, CDR2 SNEGSKA (reference sequence). This CDR3 contains 11 residues. V lost 6 bases to trimming and J lost 4 bases, with 10 bases between them. CDR3 DNA sequence: TGCAGTGCCCAAGGACAGTACGAGCAGTACTTC. This translates into CSAQGQYEQYF.

The chain carries TRBV28 and TRBJ1-1, with D perhaps matching TRBD1 (5 bases). The CDR3 runs to 12 residues. CDR1 is MDHEN and CDR2 is SYDVKM in the germline V gene. V lost 5 bases and J lost 6, with 10 bases in between. For the CDR3, the DNA is TGTGCCAGCAGTCTACAGGTACCTGAAGCTTTCTTT. This gives the protein CASSLQVPEAFF.

DNA of the CDR3: TGTGCCAGCAGTGACGTTAACACAGATACGCAGTATTTT. Its translation is CASSDVNTDTQYF. The chain links TRBV2 to TRBJ2-3; no clear D gene. CDR1 is SNHLY and CDR2 is FYNNEI in the germline V gene. V was clipped by 3 bases and J by 2 bases, with 6 bases between them. The CDR3 contains 13 residues.

Only one count was recorded for this clone. The chain carries TRBV2 and TRBJ1-1; TRBD1 matches 7 bases. V trimming: 5 bases; J trimming: 7 bases; junction bases outside the gene matches: 4. The germline V gene has CDR1 SNHLY and CDR2 FYNNEI. The CDR3 has 12 residues. CDR3 sequence reads: CASSPWDSEAFF. Written as DNA, the CDR3 is TGTGCCAGCAGTCCCTGGGACAGTGAAGCTTTCTTT.

This clone appeared a single time. This rearrangement joins TRBV19 to TRBJ2-5; the match to TRBD1 covers 9 bases. The CDR3 sequence is 13 residues long. V shed 4 bases, J shed 3 bases, and the junction held 0 bases outside the gene matches. Germline V gene data show CDR1 as LNHDA and CDR2 as SQIVND (reference sequence). The chain's CDR3 is CASSRQGEETQYF. The CDR3 DNA reads TGTGCCAGTAGTAGACAGGGGGAAGAGACCCAGTACTTC.

The chain carries TRBV27 and TRBJ2-7; unclear D gene. In germline, CDR1 is MNHEY, CDR2 SMNVEV (reference sequence). The CDR3 runs 13 residues. V lost 6 bases and J lost 0, with 9 bases in between. Here the CDR3 reads CASSSPRSYEQYF. The CDR3 DNA follows: TGTGCCAGCAGCTCCCCCCGCTCCTACGAGCAGTACTTC.

J is TRBJ2-2 and V is TRBV10-3; 15 nucleotides agree with TRBD2. V lost 8 bases to trimming and J lost 3 bases; unmatched junction nucleotides: 13. The length of the CDR3 is 19 residues. Looked up from germline, CDR1 is ENHRY and CDR2 is SYGVKD. The CDR3 here is CAIRPSGLAGGPYTGELFF. The CDR3 coding sequence is TGTGCCATCCGACCGTCAGGACTAGCGGGGGGGCCGTACACCGGGGAGCTGTTTTTT.

The CDR3 sequence is CASSGLTGNNQPQHF. In DNA, the CDR3 is TGTGCCAGTAGCGGCCTGACAGGGAACAATCAGCCCCAGCATTTT. The rearrangement joins TRBV19 to TRBJ1-5, with 7 bases fitting TRBD1. The CDR3 sequence is 15 residues long. Trimming cost V 6 bases and J 3 bases; bases outside gene matches: 8. Germline assignment: CDR1 LNHDA and CDR2 SQIVND (reference sequence).

This clone was seen a handful of times. The rearrangement uses TRBV12-3 or TRBV12-4 and TRBJ2-7; the D is unclear. V lost 5 bases and J 2 bases, leaving 7 bases between the germline ends. The CDR3 contains 12 residues. The CDR3 sequence is CASSTEAYEQYF. For the CDR3, the DNA is TGTGCCAGCAGTACTGAAGCCTACGAGCAGTACTTC.

The chain employs TRBV5-1 and TRBJ1-1; 8 bases map to TRBD1. The CDR3 consists of 15 residues. V lost 1 base to trimming and J lost 0 bases; unmatched junction nucleotides: 2. The germline gives CDR1 SGHRS, CDR2 YFSETQ. The CDR3 nucleotides are TGCGCCAGCAGCTTGAGGACAGGGCTGAACACTGAAGCTTTCTTT. Translation: CASSLRTGLNTEAFF.

V and J are TRBV6-1 and TRBJ1-4, with 7 bases matching TRBD1. With V trimmed by 1 base and J by 10 bases, 9 bases remained unmatched. CDR1 MNHNS and CDR2 SASEGT come from the germline V gene. CDR3 length: 15 amino acids. The CDR3 bases are TGTGCCAGCAGTGAAGGCTGGACAGGAGCAAGAAAACTGTTTTTT. Translating gives CASSEGWTGARKLFF.

This chain joins TRBV5-1 and TRBJ1-1; 9 bases fit TRBD1. Germline assignment: CDR1 SGHRS and CDR2 YFSETQ. The J segment lost 1 base and the V segment lost 4 bases, leaving 11 bases of the junction unmatched. This CDR3 has 17 residues. CDR3 loop: CASSPEGTGQGNTEAFF. CDR3 bases: TGCGCCAGCAGCCCGGAGGGGACAGGGCAAGGGAACACTGAAGCTTTCTTT.

The J gene is TRBJ2-2, the V gene TRBV6-1; TRBD1 might be the D (5 bases). The CDR3 spans 16 residues. Germline assignment: CDR1 MNHNS and CDR2 SASEGT. V was pared by 4 bases and J by 1 base, with 13 bases between. In DNA form, the CDR3 reads TGTGCCAGCAGTGCGAACAGGCATGGGAACACCGGGGAGCTGTTTTTT. Amino acids: CASSANRHGNTGELFF.

V usage is TRBV6-5 and J usage is TRBJ1-1; D ambiguous. The germline V gene encodes CDR1 MNHEY and CDR2 SVGAGI. This CDR3 is 11 amino acids long. V gave up 9 bases and J gave up 4 bases, with 9 bases separating them. CDR3 in DNA: TGTGCCAGTGAGGGAGGCACTGAAGCTTTCTTT. It encodes CASEGGTEAFF.

The chain has TRBV28 and TRBJ1-5; TRBD1 matches at 9 bases. Per the germline V gene, CDR1 is MDHEN and CDR2 is SYDVKM. V gave up 6 bases and J gave up 5 bases; unmatched junction bases: 5. CDR3 length equals 14 residues. The DNA for the CDR3 is TGTGCCAGCAGGCCGGACAGGGGATATCAGCCCCAGCATTTT. Protein product: CASRPDRGYQPQHF.

J is TRBJ1-6 and V is TRBV7-2; TRBD1 agrees at 7 bases. The germline gives CDR1 SGHTA, CDR2 FQGNSA. V was pared by 5 bases and J by 6 bases, with 7 bases of the junction left unmatched. The CDR3 is 15 amino acids. The CDR3 sequence is CASSTRQGLNSPLHF. DNA for the CDR3: TGTGCCAGCAGCACCCGACAGGGTCTTAATTCACCCCTCCACTTT.

V and J are TRBV5-1 and TRBJ2-7, with 7 bases matching TRBD1. Germline CDR1 is SGHRS and CDR2 is YFSETQ. CDR3 length: 13 amino acids. The V gene end was trimmed by 4 bases and the J gene end by 2 bases; junction bases not matched to a gene: 3. The CDR3 DNA reads as TGCGCCAGCAGCATGACAGGGACCTACGAGCAGTACTTC. As protein: CASSMTGTYEQYF.

This chain joins TRBV11-3 and TRBJ2-3; 8 bases map to TRBD2. The germline V gene has CDR1 SGHNT and CDR2 YENEEA. The CDR3 spans 17 residues. V lost 1 base to trimming and J lost 2 bases; unmatched junction nucleotides: 8. CDR3 DNA sequence: TGTGCCAGCAGCTTAGGTCCACGGGGGGGTGTCACAGATACGCAGTATTTT. This encodes CASSLGPRGGVTDTQYF.

The rearrangement links TRBV2 to TRBJ1-5, with TRBD1 matching over 7 bases. Germline CDR1 is SNHLY and CDR2 is FYNNEI. Trimming at V came to 6 bases and at J to 2 bases, leaving 4 bases not matched to a gene. The CDR3 spans 14 residues. CDR3 protein: CASSDRVGNQPQHF. CDR3 coding DNA: TGTGCCAGCAGCGACAGGGTGGGCAATCAGCCCCAGCATTTT.

The chain is built from TRBV6-1 and TRBJ1-2, with D possibly matching TRBD1 (6 bases). There are 15 residues in the CDR3. V lost 0 bases and J lost 8, with 16 bases in between. Germline V gene lookup returns CDR1 MNHNS and CDR2 SASEGT. CDR3 DNA sequence: TGTGCCAGCAGTGAAGCTATACAGGGATTTAGAGGCTACACCTTC. Protein: CASSEAIQGFRGYTF.

The sample holds a few counts of this clone. V and J are TRBV2 and TRBJ2-4; tentatively, D is TRBD1 (7 bases). CDR1 and CDR2 from the germline V gene are SNHLY and FYNNEI. V was pared by 6 bases and J by 2 bases, with 23 bases between. CDR3 size: 18 residues. The CDR3 sequence: CASRHSRGDSRSKNIQYF. CDR3 nucleotide sequence: TGTGCCAGCAGGCACTCTAGGGGGGACAGTCGCTCCAAAAACATTCAGTACTTC.

This clone was counted between two and nine times. The chain employs TRBV5-5 and TRBJ1-1, with 11 nucleotides matching TRBD1. There are 15 residues in the CDR3. The junction had 11 bases not matched to a gene; V was cut back by 3 bases and J by 10 bases. The germline V gene encodes CDR1 SGHKS and CDR2 YYEKEE (reference sequence). The chain's CDR3 is CASSSMGQGVGRAFF. The CDR3 coding sequence is TGTGCCAGCAGCTCGATGGGACAGGGGGTAGGGCGAGCTTTCTTT.

The rearrangement links TRBV13 to TRBJ1-1; TRBD1 matches at 8 bases. The CDR3 extends over 15 amino acids. Germline trimming cut 5 bases from V and 4 bases from J; bases unmatched to any gene: 9. The germline V gene has CDR1 PRHDT and CDR2 FYEKMQ (reference sequence). The CDR3 bases are TGTGCCAGCAGCCCTGGACAGGGTGAGGGCACTGAAGCTTTCTTT. Its protein product is CASSPGQGEGTEAFF.

The CDR3 region has the DNA TGTGCCAGCAGCGGCCCCCTCCCGGGACAGGCTTACAATGAGCAGTTCTTC. It specifies CASSGPLPGQAYNEQFF. The V gene is TRBV9, the J gene TRBJ2-1; 8 bases match TRBD1. The junction had 12 bases not matched to a gene; V was cut back by 3 bases and J by 4 bases. The V gene's germline CDR1 is SGDLS and CDR2 YYNGEE. The CDR3 length is 17 residues.

V usage is TRBV5-1 and J usage is TRBJ2-1; D might be TRBD1 (6 bases). Looked up from germline, CDR1 is SGHRS and CDR2 is YFSETQ. The length of the CDR3 is 16 residues. V was cut by 0 bases and J by 6 bases, with 16 bases left in between. The CDR3 DNA reads TGCGCCAGCAGCTTGGAGGGGGACGGCGTCCGCAATGAGCAGTTCTTC. This gives the protein CASSLEGDGVRNEQFF.

This sequence joins TRBV3-1 (or the pseudogene TRBV3-2) and TRBJ1-4; the match to TRBD1 covers 7 bases. V lost 3 bases and J lost 8; bases outside the gene matches: 12. The CDR3 spans 16 residues. CDR1 and CDR2 (germline): LGHDT, YNNKEL (reference sequence). CDR3 sequence: CASSHTFRDSREKLFF. The CDR3, as DNA: TGTGCCAGCAGCCATACCTTCCGGGACAGTCGGGAAAAACTGTTTTTT.

This clone was seen a few times. V and J are TRBV20-1 and TRBJ1-2, with D possibly matching TRBD1 (6 bases). Germline CDR1 DFQATT, CDR2 SNEGSKA (reference sequence). The CDR3 loop spans 11 amino acids. With 3 bases removed from V and 7 bases from J, the gap between germline ends came to 9 bases. CDR3 protein: CSARAGVGYTF. The CDR3 DNA reads as TGCAGTGCTAGGGCAGGGGTTGGCTACACCTTC.

The chain couples TRBV19 to TRBJ1-3, with D unresolved. CDR1 LNHDA and CDR2 SQIVND come from the germline V gene (reference sequence). CDR3 length: 15 residues. V was cut by 1 base and J by 7 bases, with 14 bases left in between. CDR3: CASSIVTESRNTIYF. The CDR3 DNA reads as TGTGCCAGTAGTATAGTGACGGAGAGTCGGAACACCATATATTTT.

This clone has more than one count but fewer than ten. The CDR3: CASSLWDRGEQYF. The CDR3 nucleotides read TGTGCCAGCAGCTTGTGGGACAGGGGCGAGCAGTACTTC. The chain combines TRBV5-5 with TRBJ2-7, with 10 bases lining up with TRBD1. CDR3 length: 13 residues. Losses at the gene ends were 1 base for V and 6 bases for J; bases not matched to a gene: 1. Germline-derived CDR1 and CDR2 are SGHKS and YYEKEE (reference sequence).

The J gene is TRBJ1-6, the V gene TRBV19; TRBD1 might be the D (5 bases). V lost 1 base to trimming and J lost 8 bases, with 9 bases between them. CDR1 LNHDA and CDR2 SQIVND come from the germline V gene (reference sequence). This CDR3 comprises 14 residues. This chain's CDR3 is CASSIGGTHSPLHF. DNA for the CDR3: TGTGCCAGTAGTATAGGGGGGACTCATTCACCCCTCCACTTT.